This entry lists 12 T cell receptor beta chains sequenced from one sample in a study of cytomegalovirus exposure and HLA in healthy donors. The PCR ran on 60 Vbeta and 13 Jbeta primers. Only in-frame clones appear in the TCRdb table, and some are missing; sequencing was by immunoSEQ multiplex PCR. The table lists 180,000 or so clones, roughly 79% of them singletons. The sample was PBMCs. These TCRs come from a woman in her 30s in good health and CMV-seropositive.

The chain joins TRBV6-1 to TRBJ2-7; the D gene is possibly TRBD1 (5 bases). CDR1 is MNHNS and CDR2 is SASEGT in the germline V gene. V dropped 2 bases and J dropped 0 bases, with 8 bases sitting between them. This CDR3 contains 14 residues. CDR3 coding DNA: TGTGCCAGCAGTGAAACGACAGTCTCCTACGAGCAGTACTTC. Its translation: CASSETTVSYEQYF.

The CDR3 region has the DNA TGCGCCAGCATGGGACAGGGGATACGGGGGAACACTGAAGCTTTCTTT. Its translation is CASMGQGIRGNTEAFF. The rearrangement uses TRBV10-1 and TRBJ1-1; 10 bases fit TRBD1. The length of the CDR3 is 16 residues. V gave up 7 bases and J gave up 1 base; unmatched junction bases: 9. Germline V CDR1 and CDR2: WNHNN, SYGVQD (reference sequence).

The chain employs TRBV19 and TRBJ1-1; 7 bases are shared with TRBD1. The CDR3 length is 12 residues. V lost 6 bases and J lost 6; bases outside the gene matches: 4. Germline CDR1 reads LNHDA; CDR2 reads SQIVND (reference sequence). CDR3 loop: CASSGTDPEAFF. The DNA for the CDR3 is TGTGCCAGTAGCGGGACAGACCCTGAAGCTTTCTTT.

The chain uses TRBV19 and TRBJ1-2; 7 bases line up with TRBD1. Trimming at V came to 7 bases and at J to 8 bases, leaving 13 bases not matched to a gene. Germline V lookup: CDR1 LNHDA, CDR2 SQIVND (reference sequence). CDR3 length: 14 amino acids. CDR3 residues: CASTRDSLSGGYTF. The CDR3 bases are TGTGCCAGTACCCGGGACAGCCTCTCCGGGGGCTACACCTTC.

There are a few counts of this clone. V is TRBV27 and J is TRBJ2-2; 8 bases fit TRBD2. The germline V gene has CDR1 MNHEY and CDR2 SMNVEV (reference sequence). The V segment lost 3 bases and the J segment 3 bases; nucleotides outside the gene matches: 6. This CDR3 comprises 16 residues. The CDR3 bases are TGTGCCAGCAGTTTCGGGGCTAGCGGGTACACCGGGGAGCTGTTTTTT. This sequence encodes CASSFGASGYTGELFF.

The rearrangement joins TRBV5-1 to TRBJ2-5; TRBD1 is a possible D gene (5 bases). Between the trimmed V and J ends, which lost 0 bases and 4 bases, there was a span of 10 bases. CDR1 and CDR2 from the germline V gene are SGHRS and YFSETQ. The CDR3 sequence is 14 residues long. The CDR3 nucleotides read TGCGCCAGCAGCTTGGGCGACAGTTTAGAGACCCAGTACTTC. This encodes CASSLGDSLETQYF.

The rearrangement links TRBV7-6 to TRBJ2-3; D is perhaps TRBD2 (6 bases). Per germline, CDR1 SGHVS and CDR2 FNYEAQ. The CDR3 totals 16 residues. The V and J ends lost 5 bases and 0 bases respectively, with 15 bases between them. The CDR3 is CASSPNTAGSTDTQYF. DNA of the CDR3: TGTGCCAGCAGCCCTAACACGGCGGGGAGCACAGATACGCAGTATTTT.

The V and J genes are TRBV7-9 and TRBJ1-6, with a weak D call TRBD1 (5 bases). Between the trimmed V and J ends, which lost 4 bases and 8 bases, there was a span of 12 bases. CDR1 and CDR2 (germline): SEHNR, FQNEAQ (reference sequence). The CDR3 consists of 14 residues. CDR3 coding DNA: TGTGCCAGCAGCTCCCGGGGGTGGGATTCACCCCTCCACTTT. Amino acids: CASSSRGWDSPLHF.

The chain has TRBV9 and TRBJ2-3; 7 nucleotides match TRBD1. Germline CDR1 SGDLS, CDR2 YYNGEE. The CDR3 sequence is 16 residues long. V was pared by 3 bases and J by 2 bases, with 9 bases of the junction left unmatched. The CDR3 is CASSASKDRTTDTQYF. DNA of the CDR3: TGTGCCAGCAGCGCATCTAAGGACAGGACCACAGATACGCAGTATTTT.

This rearrangement joins TRBV2 to TRBJ1-1; D possibly corresponds to TRBD1 (6 bases). This CDR3 contains 13 residues. The V and J ends lost 6 bases and 1 base respectively, with 9 bases between them. Looked up from germline, CDR1 is SNHLY and CDR2 is FYNNEI. The chain's CDR3 is CASRNRENTEAFF. CDR3 in DNA: TGTGCCAGCAGGAACAGGGAGAACACTGAAGCTTTCTTT.

The chain recombines TRBV9 with TRBJ1-6; D is uncertain. This CDR3 is 14 amino acids long. The germline V and J ends were trimmed by 1 base and 5 bases, with 7 bases remaining between them. The V gene's germline CDR1 is SGDLS and CDR2 YYNGEE. CDR3 in amino acids: CASSVQGDNSPLHF. CDR3 nucleotides: TGTGCCAGCAGCGTACAAGGAGATAATTCACCCCTCCACTTT.

The rearrangement joins TRBV19 to TRBJ1-5; no reliable D call. The CDR3 runs 16 residues. V was clipped by 4 bases and J by 2 bases, with 15 bases between them. CDR1 and CDR2 from the germline V gene are LNHDA and SQIVND (reference sequence). For the CDR3, the DNA is TGTGCCAGTAGTACGTCTGTCGGTTTGGGCAATCAGCCCCAGCATTTT. Its protein is CASSTSVGLGNQPQHF.